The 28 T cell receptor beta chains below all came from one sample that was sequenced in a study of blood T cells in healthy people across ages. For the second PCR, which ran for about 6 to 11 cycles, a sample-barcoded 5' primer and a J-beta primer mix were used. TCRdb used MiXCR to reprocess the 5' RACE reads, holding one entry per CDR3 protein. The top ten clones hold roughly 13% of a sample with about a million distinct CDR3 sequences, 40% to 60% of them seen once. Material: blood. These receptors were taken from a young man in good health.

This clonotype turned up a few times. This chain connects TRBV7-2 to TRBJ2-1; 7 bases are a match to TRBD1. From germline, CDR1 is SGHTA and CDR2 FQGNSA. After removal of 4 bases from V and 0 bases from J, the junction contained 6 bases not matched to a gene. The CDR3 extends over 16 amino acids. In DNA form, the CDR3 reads TGTGCCAGCAGCTACCCGACAGGGCTCTCCTACAATGAGCAGTTCTTC. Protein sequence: CASSYPTGLSYNEQFF.

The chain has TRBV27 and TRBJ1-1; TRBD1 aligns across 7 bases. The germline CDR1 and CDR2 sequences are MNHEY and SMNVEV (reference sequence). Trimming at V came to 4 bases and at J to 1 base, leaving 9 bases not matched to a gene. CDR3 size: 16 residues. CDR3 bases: TGTGCCAGCAGTTCTTCTGCGACAGGGAGGAACACTGAAGCTTTCTTT. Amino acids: CASSSSATGRNTEAFF.

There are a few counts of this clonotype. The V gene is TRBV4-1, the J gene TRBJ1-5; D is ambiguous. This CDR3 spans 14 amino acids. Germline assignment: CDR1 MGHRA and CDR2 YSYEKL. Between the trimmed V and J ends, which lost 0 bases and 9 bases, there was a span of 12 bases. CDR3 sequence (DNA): TGCGCCAGCAGCCAAGATGGAGGGTTTGGGCCCCAGCATTTT. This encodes CASSQDGGFGPQHF.

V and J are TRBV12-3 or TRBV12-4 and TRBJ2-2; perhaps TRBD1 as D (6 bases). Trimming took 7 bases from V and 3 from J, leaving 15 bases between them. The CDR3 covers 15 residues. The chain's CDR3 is CASTSGQPYTGELFF. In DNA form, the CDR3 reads TGTGCCAGCACTTCAGGACAGCCTTACACCGGGGAGCTGTTTTTT.

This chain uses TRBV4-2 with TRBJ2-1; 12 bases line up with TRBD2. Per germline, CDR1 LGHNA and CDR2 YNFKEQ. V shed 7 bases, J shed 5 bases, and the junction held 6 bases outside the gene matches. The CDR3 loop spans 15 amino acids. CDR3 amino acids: CASNHLAGGDNEQFF. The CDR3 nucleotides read TGTGCCAGCAACCACCTAGCGGGGGGGGACAATGAGCAGTTCTTC.

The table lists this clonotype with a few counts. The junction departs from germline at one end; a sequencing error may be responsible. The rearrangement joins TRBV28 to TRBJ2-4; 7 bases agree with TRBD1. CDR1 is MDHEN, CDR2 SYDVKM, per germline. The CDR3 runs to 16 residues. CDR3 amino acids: CASSVWDRLAKNIQYF. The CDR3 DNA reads TGTGCCAGCAGTGTATGGGACAGATTAGCCAAAAACATTCAGTACTTC.

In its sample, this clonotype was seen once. The CDR3 DNA follows: TGTGCCAGCAGCCAAGATGGGCACCCCTCCAGTTCACCCCTCCACTTT. This sequence encodes CASSQDGHPSSSPLHF. This rearrangement joins TRBV3-1 to TRBJ1-6; D uncertain. Germline loops: CDR1 LGHDT, CDR2 YNNKEL (reference sequence). V lost 0 bases to trimming and J lost 9 bases, with 15 bases between them. CDR3 size: 16 residues.

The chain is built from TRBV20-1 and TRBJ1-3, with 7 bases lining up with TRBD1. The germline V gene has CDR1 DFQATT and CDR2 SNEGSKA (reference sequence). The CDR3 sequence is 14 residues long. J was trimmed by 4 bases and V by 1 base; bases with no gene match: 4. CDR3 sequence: CSARATGDGNTIYF. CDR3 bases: TGCAGTGCTAGAGCCACAGGGGACGGAAACACCATATATTTT.

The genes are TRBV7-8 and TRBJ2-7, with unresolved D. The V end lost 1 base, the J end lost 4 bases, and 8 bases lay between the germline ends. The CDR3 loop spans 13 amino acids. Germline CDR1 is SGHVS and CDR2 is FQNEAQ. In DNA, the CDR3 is TGTGCCAGCAGCTTAGAAGTCCCGTACGAGCAGTACTTC. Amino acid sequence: CASSLEVPYEQYF.

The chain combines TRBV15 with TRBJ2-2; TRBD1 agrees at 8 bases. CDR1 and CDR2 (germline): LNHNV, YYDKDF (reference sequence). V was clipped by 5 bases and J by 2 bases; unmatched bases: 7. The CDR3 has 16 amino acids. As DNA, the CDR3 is TGTGCCACCAGCCGGCGGGACAGGACAAACACCGGGGAGCTGTTTTTT. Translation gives CATSRRDRTNTGELFF.

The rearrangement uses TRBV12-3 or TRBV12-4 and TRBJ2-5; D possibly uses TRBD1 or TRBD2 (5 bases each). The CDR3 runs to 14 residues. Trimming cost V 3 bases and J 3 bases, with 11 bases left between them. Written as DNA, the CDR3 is TGTGCCAGCAGTTTCGGTGGGGACGAAGAGACCCAGTACTTC. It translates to CASSFGGDEETQYF.

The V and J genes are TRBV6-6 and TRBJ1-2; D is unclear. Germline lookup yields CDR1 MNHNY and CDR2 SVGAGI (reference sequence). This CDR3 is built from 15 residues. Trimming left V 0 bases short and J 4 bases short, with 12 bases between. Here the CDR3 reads CASSYSKEGFYGYTF. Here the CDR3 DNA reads TGTGCCAGCAGTTACTCGAAGGAAGGGTTCTATGGCTACACCTTC.

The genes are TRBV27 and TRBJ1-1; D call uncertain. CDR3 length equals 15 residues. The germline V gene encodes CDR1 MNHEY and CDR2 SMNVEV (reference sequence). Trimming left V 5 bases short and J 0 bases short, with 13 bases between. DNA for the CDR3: TGTGCCAGCAGTCGTAGACCCGGGCTGAACACTGAAGCTTTCTTT. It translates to CASSRRPGLNTEAFF.

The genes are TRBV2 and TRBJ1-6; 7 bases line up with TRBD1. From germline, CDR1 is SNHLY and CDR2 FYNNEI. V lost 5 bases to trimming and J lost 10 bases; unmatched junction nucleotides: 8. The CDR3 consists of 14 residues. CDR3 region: CASSRQGEQSPLHF. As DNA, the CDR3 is TGTGCCAGCAGTAGGCAGGGGGAACAGTCACCCCTCCACTTT.

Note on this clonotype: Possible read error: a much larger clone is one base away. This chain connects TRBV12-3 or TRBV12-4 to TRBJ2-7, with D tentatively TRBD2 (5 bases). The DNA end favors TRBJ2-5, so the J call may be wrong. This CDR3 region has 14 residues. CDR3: CASSVASGEETQYF. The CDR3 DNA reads TGTGCCAGCAGTGTGGCGTCCGGGGAAGAGACCCAGTACTTC.

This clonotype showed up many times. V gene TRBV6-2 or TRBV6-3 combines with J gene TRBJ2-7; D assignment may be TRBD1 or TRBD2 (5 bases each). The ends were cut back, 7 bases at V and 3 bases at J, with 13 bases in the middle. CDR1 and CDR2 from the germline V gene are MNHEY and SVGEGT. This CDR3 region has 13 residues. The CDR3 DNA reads TGTGCCAGCAACCGGGACGCGATCTACGAGCAGTACTTC. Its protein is CASNRDAIYEQYF.

The DNA of the CDR3 is TGTGCCAGCAGCCAAGAATGGGGACAGGGGGCATGTGGCTACACCTTC. It translates to CASSQEWGQGACGYTF. This rearrangement joins TRBV3-1 to TRBJ1-2, with TRBD1 matching 12 bases. CDR1 LGHDT and CDR2 YNNKEL come from the germline V gene (reference sequence). With 0 bases clipped from V and 7 bases from J, the junction kept 6 bases outside the gene matches. CDR3 length: 16 amino acids.

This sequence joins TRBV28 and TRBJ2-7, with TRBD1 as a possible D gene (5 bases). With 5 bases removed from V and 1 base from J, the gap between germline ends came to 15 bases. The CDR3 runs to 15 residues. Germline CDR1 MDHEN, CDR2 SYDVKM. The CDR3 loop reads CASSQAWRQSYEQYF. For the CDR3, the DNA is TGTGCCAGCAGTCAGGCGTGGAGACAGTCCTACGAGCAGTACTTC.

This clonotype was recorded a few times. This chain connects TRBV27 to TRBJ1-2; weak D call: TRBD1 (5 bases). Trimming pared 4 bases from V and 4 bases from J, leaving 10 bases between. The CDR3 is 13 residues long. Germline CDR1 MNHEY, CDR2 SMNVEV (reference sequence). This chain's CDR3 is CASSYQGGYGYTF. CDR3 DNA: TGTGCCAGCAGTTATCAGGGTGGCTATGGCTACACCTTC.

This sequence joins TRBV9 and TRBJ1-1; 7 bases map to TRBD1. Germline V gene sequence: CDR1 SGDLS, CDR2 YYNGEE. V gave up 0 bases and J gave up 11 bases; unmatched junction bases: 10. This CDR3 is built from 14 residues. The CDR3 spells CASSVGNRGWDAFF. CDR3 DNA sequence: TGTGCCAGCAGCGTAGGGAACAGGGGTTGGGACGCTTTCTTT.

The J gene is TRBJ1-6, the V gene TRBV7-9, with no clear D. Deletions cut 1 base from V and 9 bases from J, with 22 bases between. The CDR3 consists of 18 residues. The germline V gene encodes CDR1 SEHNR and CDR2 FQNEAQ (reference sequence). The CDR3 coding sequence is TGTGCCAGCAGCTTAGAAATATGGAGGTCAGGTCGCGGTTCACCCCTCCACTTT. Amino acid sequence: CASSLEIWRSGRGSPLHF.

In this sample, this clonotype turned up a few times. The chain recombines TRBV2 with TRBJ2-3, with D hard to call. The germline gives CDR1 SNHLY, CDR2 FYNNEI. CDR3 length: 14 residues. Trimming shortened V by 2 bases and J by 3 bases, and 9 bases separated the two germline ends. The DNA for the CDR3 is TGTGCCAGCAGTGAACCGGGTCAAACAGATACGCAGTATTTT. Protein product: CASSEPGQTDTQYF. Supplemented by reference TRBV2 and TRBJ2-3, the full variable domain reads EPEVTQTPSHQVTQMGQEVILRCVPISNHLYFYWYRQILGQKVEFLVSFYNNEISEKSEIFDDQFSVERPDGSNFTLKIRSTKLEDSAMYFCASSEPGQTDTQYFGPGTRLTVL.

CDR3 DNA: TGCAGTGCTCCCCGGGCCAATTCGGGCTACGAGCAGTACTTC. It yields the protein CSAPRANSGYEQYF. The chain employs TRBV20-1 and TRBJ2-7; no clear D. The CDR3 has 14 residues. Trimming took 5 bases from V and 3 from J, leaving 17 bases between them. CDR1 DFQATT and CDR2 SNEGSKA come from the germline V gene (reference sequence).

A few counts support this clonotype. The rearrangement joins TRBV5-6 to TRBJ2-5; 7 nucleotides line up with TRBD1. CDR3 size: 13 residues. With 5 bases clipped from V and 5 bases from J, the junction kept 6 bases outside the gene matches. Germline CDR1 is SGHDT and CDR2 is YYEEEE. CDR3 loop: CASRPQGRETQYF. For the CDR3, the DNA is TGTGCCAGCAGGCCACAGGGGCGGGAGACCCAGTACTTC.

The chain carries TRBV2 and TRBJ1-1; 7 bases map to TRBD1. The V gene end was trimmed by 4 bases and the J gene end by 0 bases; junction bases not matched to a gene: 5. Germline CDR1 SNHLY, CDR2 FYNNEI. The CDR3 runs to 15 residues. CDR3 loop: CASSGGQRMNTEAFF. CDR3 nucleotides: TGTGCCAGCAGTGGGGGACAGAGGATGAACACTGAAGCTTTCTTT.

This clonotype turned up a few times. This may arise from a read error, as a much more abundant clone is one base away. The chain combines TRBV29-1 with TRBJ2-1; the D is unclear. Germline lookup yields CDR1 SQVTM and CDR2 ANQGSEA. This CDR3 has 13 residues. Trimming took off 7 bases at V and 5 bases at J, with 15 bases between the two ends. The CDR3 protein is CSGDKAADNEQFF. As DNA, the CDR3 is TGCAGCGGTGATAAGGCGGCTGACAATGAGCAGTTCTTC.

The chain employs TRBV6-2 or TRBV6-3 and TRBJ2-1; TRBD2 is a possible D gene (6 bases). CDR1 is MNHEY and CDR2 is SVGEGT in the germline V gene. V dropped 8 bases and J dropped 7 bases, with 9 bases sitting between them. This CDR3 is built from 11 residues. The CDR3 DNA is TGTGCCAGCGAGGAGGGGAATGAGCAGTTCTTC. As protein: CASEEGNEQFF.

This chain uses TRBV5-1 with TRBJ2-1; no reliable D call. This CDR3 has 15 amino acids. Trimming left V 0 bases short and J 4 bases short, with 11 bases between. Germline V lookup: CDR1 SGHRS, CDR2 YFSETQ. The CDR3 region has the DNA TGCGCCAGCAGCTTGGGCCTGGGTATTTACAATGAGCAGTTCTTC. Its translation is CASSLGLGIYNEQFF.